Detailed here is one T cell receptor beta chain. The data are from a study of blood T cell repertoires in COVID-19. Study-level information: T cells, B-cell-depleted T cells, or PBMCs supplied cDNA or gDNA.

The junction had 11 bases not matched to a gene; V was cut back by 1 base and J by 6 bases. Germline CDR1 SGHAT, CDR2 FQNNGV. The CDR3 runs to 17 residues. Sequenced by immunoSEQ multiplex PCR; TCRdb stores in-frame clones only, minus some. The data contain about 220,000 clones, roughly 89% of them singletons. The TCR originated in a woman aged 40 to 50 with acute COVID-19. What was sequenced was PBMCs or T cells enriched from blood (not recorded which). The chain recombines TRBV11-2 with TRBJ2-1, with TRBD2 matching 8 bases. In DNA, the CDR3 is TGTGCCAGCAGCTTAGTGATCCCCGGACTAGCTAGCAATGAGCAGTTCTTC. Protein sequence: CASSLVIPGLASNEQFF.